This T cell receptor beta chain was sequenced during a study of memory CD4+ T cells and cytomegalovirus serostatus. Single viable CD3+CD4+CD8-CD45RO+ cells were sorted as the memory CD4+ T cells. TCRdb keeps only in-frame clones here, not all; method: immunoSEQ multiplex PCR. Of under 80,000 clones in the sample, roughly three quarters were seen once. The receptor's source is an adult in good health and CMV-seropositive. Material: memory CD4+ T cells from blood.

Here the CDR3 DNA reads TGTGCCAGCTCACCAGAAGGGACAGGGCATCGTGGCTACACCTTC. This sequence encodes CASSPEGTGHRGYTF. This rearrangement joins TRBV18 to TRBJ1-2, with 9 bases aligning to TRBD1. This CDR3 comprises 15 residues. From germline, CDR1 is KGHSH and CDR2 LQKENI. The V gene end was trimmed by 2 bases and the J gene end by 7 bases; junction bases not matched to a gene: 8.